The rows below give T cell receptor beta chains drawn from one sample of a study of CD8 T cells in ankylosing spondylitis. TCRdb reprocessed the 5' RACE reads via MiXCR and lists one record per CDR3 protein. Counted here are roughly 250,000 distinct CDR3 sequences, over 8.5% occurring once; the ten biggest clones make up around 6.8%. Source material: blood, either unsorted or a sorted T cell fraction (not recorded which). The receptors come from a male donor with ankylosing spondylitis or in good health (not recorded which). Both conserved end residues are part of each CDR3.

V,CDR3
TRBV20-1,CSARVGSSSLTDTQYF
TRBV5-6,CASSLGASPILLNEQFF
TRBV29-1,CSVEDLQDREGWGYGYTF
TRBV5-6,CASSLELSSSYNEQFF
TRBV5-5,CASSFRHIQSTDTQYF
TRBV4-3,CASSQDGNYGYTF
TRBV7-9,CASSPRGTTINEFGYTF
TRBV7-3,CASSFRARTGCYEQYF
TRBV20-1,CSARSASSYEQYF
TRBV5-1,CASSLDRGSTDTQYF
TRBV5-5,CASSTGVSSDTQYF
TRBV7-2,CASSTRTNYEQYF
TRBV3-1,CASSHGVAGANEQFF
TRBV7-6,CASSLTSGVLDTQYF
TRBV7-2,CASSPQRTGPYNEQFF
TRBV12-3/TRBV12-4,CASSLVLRQETQYF
TRBV5-5,CASSLEWGADTQYF
TRBV7-2,CASSSDRGGTQYF
TRBV29-1,CSVISDTEAFF
TRBV6-5,CASSYSRVGGEQFF